These 14 T cell receptor beta chains share one sample of origin, sequenced in a study of T cells expressing NK-cell markers. TCRdb derives one entry per CDR3 protein from the 5' RACE reads, leaving out DNA. In total, the table holds roughly 430,000 distinct CDR3 sequences. Sequencing used blood T cells: a sorted CD56 or NKG2C T cell subset, CD4+ or CD8+ T cells, or bulk PBMC T cells (not recorded which). The receptors were sampled from a woman aged 18 to 69 in good health.

The chain combines TRBV20-1 with TRBJ2-3. There are 13 residues in the CDR3. The germline gives CDR1 DFQATT, CDR2 SNEGSKA (reference sequence). The CDR3 here is CSARRTSTDTQYF.

The chain recombines TRBV20-1 with TRBJ2-7; the D gene TCRdb calls, TRBD1, cannot be checked with no DNA. The CDR3 runs 14 residues. Germline values: CDR1 DFQATT, CDR2 SNEGSKA (reference sequence). CDR3 amino acids: CSARGGTGDYEQYF.

CDR3 protein: CASSLKGASGNTIYF. The V gene is TRBV12-3 or TRBV12-4, the J gene TRBJ1-3; the D call from TCRdb, TRBD1, cannot be confirmed without DNA. The CDR3 spans 15 residues.

The rearrangement joins TRBV28 to TRBJ2-5; the TCRdb call, TRBD1, lacks DNA for checking. Germline V gives CDR1 MDHEN, CDR2 SYDVKM. This CDR3 comprises 16 residues. The CDR3 loop reads CASSPAQAPWQETQYF.

The chain couples TRBV20-1 to TRBJ2-7; TCRdb reports TRBD2, a call that lacks DNA to check it against. CDR1 and CDR2 from the germline V gene are DFQATT and SNEGSKA (reference sequence). CDR3 length: 15 residues. The CDR3 loop is CSARDLSTSVAEQYF.

This sequence joins TRBV11-2 and TRBJ2-1; the TCRdb D gene call, TRBD2, has no DNA to confirm it. The CDR3 totals 17 residues. The germline V gene encodes CDR1 SGHAT and CDR2 FQNNGV. CDR3 loop: CASSLDRVAGNYNEQFF.

This chain joins TRBV5-5 and TRBJ1-5. This CDR3 contains 13 residues. CDR1 and CDR2 from the germline V gene are SGHKS and YYEKEE (reference sequence). CDR3 in amino acids: CASRGEGNQPQHF. Full variable domain (rest looked up from reference TRBV5-5 and TRBJ1-5): DAGVTQSPTHLIKTRGQQVTLRCSPISGHKSVSWYQQVLGQGPQFIFQYYEKEERGRGNFPDRFSARQFPNYSSELNVNALLLGDSALYLCASRGEGNQPQHFGDGTRLSIL.

This rearrangement joins TRBV4-3 to TRBJ2-3; absent DNA, TCRdb's TRBD2 call cannot be checked. From germline, CDR1 is LGHNA and CDR2 YSLEER. The CDR3 is 18 amino acids. CDR3 protein: CASSVGLSGDGATDTQYF.

The rearrangement links TRBV30 to TRBJ1-5; absent DNA, TCRdb's TRBD1 call cannot be checked. The CDR3 length is 14 residues. Per the germline V gene, CDR1 is GTSNPN and CDR2 is SVGIG (reference sequence). Here the CDR3 reads CAWSSLGGNQPQHF.

The chain is built from TRBV14 and TRBJ2-1; TCRdb outputs TRBD2, but without DNA this stays unchecked. Germline V gene data show CDR1 as SGHDN and CDR2 as FVKESK. This CDR3 has 14 amino acids. CDR3 in amino acids: CASSPLRVGNEQFF.

The chain employs TRBV2 and TRBJ1-2; TCRdb proposes TRBD1, but this gene call is untestable without DNA. The germline V gene encodes CDR1 SNHLY and CDR2 FYNNEI. The CDR3 sequence is 14 residues long. The CDR3 region is CASRDGQGAWGYTF. The whole variable domain, remainder taken from reference TRBV2 and TRBJ1-2, is EPEVTQTPSHQVTQMGQEVILRCVPISNHLYFYWYRQILGQKVEFLVSFYNNEISEKSEIFDDQFSVERPDGSNFTLKIRSTKLEDSAMYFCASRDGQGAWGYTFGSGTRLTVV.

The J gene is TRBJ2-3, the V gene TRBV7-2; the TCRdb D gene call, TRBD1, has no DNA to confirm it. This CDR3 is built from 16 residues. Looked up from germline, CDR1 is SGHTA and CDR2 is FQGNSA. The CDR3 reads CASSLVWRDLTDTQYF. The variable domain in full, completed from reference TRBV7-2 and TRBJ2-3, reads GAGVSQSPSNKVTEKGKDVELRCDPISGHTALYWYRQSLGQGLEFLIYFQGNSAPDKSGLPSDRFSAERTGGSVSTLTIQRTQQEDSAVYLCASSLVWRDLTDTQYFGPGTRLTVL.

This chain joins TRBV7-2 and TRBJ1-1; absent DNA, TCRdb's TRBD1 call cannot be checked. CDR1 is SGHTA, CDR2 FQGNSA, per germline. The CDR3 totals 17 residues. CDR3 loop: CASSQIGQAPGYAEAFF.

V is TRBV11-2 and J is TRBJ2-7. Germline V lookup: CDR1 SGHAT, CDR2 FQNNGV. The CDR3 has 12 amino acids. The CDR3 loop is CASSRSGSVQYF.